This T cell receptor beta chain was observed in a study of cytomegalovirus exposure and HLA in healthy donors (dated by TCRdb to between 2016 and 2019). For the wider study: According to an earlier analysis of 587 of the donors, about 179 million T cells yielded 90 million to 140 million unique TCR beta sequences and roughly 280 Gb of sequence data. An early release that covered about 600 HLA-typed donors contained about 300 gigabases of sequencing data and about 93 million unique TCR sequences. The genetic ancestry cluster associated with self-reported Caucasian donors included around 76% of the roughly 380 genotyped donors. The aim of the study was to test whether cataloging public T cell receptors could identify signatures of past pathogen exposure. The study used immunosequencing to profile the T cell repertoires of 666 subjects and linked those repertoires to cytomegalovirus serostatus. In addition to the first cohort of 666 subjects, a separate validation cohort of under 150 different subjects was used. To predict cytomegalovirus infection status, the study combined high-throughput TCR immunosequencing, statistical association of individual TCRs with disease status, and machine learning. In a later analysis, previously published TCR beta repertoires from roughly 710 donors were re-analyzed and high-resolution HLA genotyping was added so that TCR occurrence patterns could be studied. In the later analysis, no new phenotypic data were used to find candidate immune exposures; instead, reliance was placed on TCR beta sequences and their occurrence across donors. In an earlier analysis of 587 of the donors, high-throughput TCR beta sequencing was used to judge whether each TCR beta V gene segment behaved as functional or pseudogenic. Donor age, sex, ethnicity and CMV serostatus were compiled alongside the repertoire data. A later genetic analysis used genome-wide SNP genotypes for about 65% of the 666 donors, treating that subset as a discovery cohort. Every discovery cohort repertoire had been produced on one sequencing platform. Both class I and class II loci were covered by HLA typing, at four-digit resolution. Typing coverage varied by locus: about 620-630 donors for A, B, C, DRB1 and DQB1; approximately 560 for DQA1; some 610 for DPA1; 450 to 480 for DPB1. Roughly 5 DR-DQ haplotypes were treated as single units for association and clustering because of strong linkage in the cohort. On average, over 200,000 unique TCR beta nucleotide sequences were sequenced per donor among a few hundred genotyped donors of the cohort, with roughly 18% of those sequences being non-productive. On the study overall, not on this receptor specifically: Because HLA typing was unavailable for some donors at each locus, only the typed subset was used in association tests. In this cohort, only TCR beta chains were sequenced, and detectable features were limited by the absence of alpha or paired-chain data. Specific HLA alleles were associated with about 17,000 TCR beta sequences at a false discovery rate of 0.05 in a later analysis. Sequencing depth was assumed to be roughly uniform across donors in the presence/absence analyses, though that assumption may not hold. A cluster of highly shared sequence variants was judged likely to be a technical artifact of the sequencing pipeline. Assigning TCR associations to individual alleles was difficult when HLA alleles, especially DR and DQ, strongly co-occurred. In an earlier analysis of around 600 of the donors, most TCR beta V segments were observed in productive rearrangements about 90% or about 30% of the time, broadly matching IMGT annotations. Several of the top co-occurrence clusters appeared to be linked to parvovirus B19, influenza, CMV and Epstein-Barr virus, according to a later analysis. Correlated functional status among segregating V segments might reflect linkage disequilibrium, but an unknown experimental factor could not be ruled out. The earlier analysis of about 600 of the donors excluded approximately 15 rarely observed V segments, including chromosome 9 orphons, because counts were too low. The 87-base-pair reads could not distinguish some IMGT-functional V segments, including TRBV6-2 and TRBV6-3, so those segments were excluded. The authors suggested that the approach could potentially be extended to other disease states and immunological phenotypes. In a later analysis, most CMV-associated TCR beta chains were found to appear HLA-restricted, with HLA associations seemingly driven largely by CMV exposure. In a later analysis, the rate of TCR association differed among HLA loci, with DRB1 alleles having the most associated TCRs and HLA-C alleles having the fewest. In vitro tests confirmed that three of the cytomegalovirus-associated TCR beta chains recognize cytomegalovirus antigens. In a later analysis, HLA-associated TCR beta chains were found to be more clonally expanded and to have lower generation probabilities than equally common non-associated chains. A further reported finding was that TCR beta sequences accurately predicted the HLA-A and HLA-B alleles for most subjects in the first cohort. CMV serostatus was the only immune exposure information available for the cohort. In both the original and validation cohorts, the classifier was reported to diagnose cytomegalovirus status with high specificity and sensitivity. A later genetic analysis reported fewer N-insertions in productive TCRs among donors in an Asian-associated ancestry cluster than the approximately 670-donor mean. While some public TCRs were present in many individuals, most TCR sequences turned up only very rarely across donors. A later genetic analysis associated a missense DCLRE1C variant with V-gene and J-gene trimming of TCR beta chains, and an independent cohort replicated the association. In the study, around 150 TCR beta chains were listed as associated with cytomegalovirus.

The library was built by means of the immunoSEQ multiplex PCR assay. A mixture of 60 forward primers for TCR Vbeta segments and 13 reverse primers for TCR Jbeta segments was used in the multiplex PCR. The CDR3 region of rearranged TCR beta genes was amplified from genomic DNA with a multiplex PCR assay. The Illumina HiSeq System was used to sequence the amplified TCR beta libraries as 87-base-pair reads. The original pipeline was this. Across the 670 or so repertoires, a later analysis counted approximately 83 million unique TCR beta chains, approximately 10 million of which were shared by at least two donors. Raw reads were error-corrected and collapsed into unique sequences by a nearest-neighbor algorithm in which closely related sequences were merged to remove PCR and sequencing errors. CDR3 sequences were aligned to IMGT reference sequences to assign V, D and J gene segments. For a sequence to be retained, at least a six-nucleotide match to both a V gene segment and a J gene segment was required. Rearrangements were classified as productive when the CDR3 lacked stop codons and remained in frame with V and J, and all other rearrangements were classified as non-productive. Following IMGT convention, CDR3 was defined as the stretch from the second conserved V-encoded cysteine to the conserved J-encoded phenylalanine. In an earlier analysis of approximately 590 of the donors, sequences lacking an unambiguous match to a single V gene segment were excluded. In an earlier analysis of a few hundred of the donors, V segments were called functional above 56.7% productive rearrangements and were called segregating when the between-donor standard deviation exceeded 5%. A statistical classification framework was developed to diagnose cytomegalovirus status using the catalog of TCR beta chain sequences. V and J gene assignment, in a later analysis, came from comparing TCR nucleotide sequences with IMGT/GENE-DB human TR gene sequences. In a later analysis, CDR3 sequences and most-parsimonious VDJ recombination scenarios were assigned using the TCRdist pipeline. In a later analysis, each TCR beta chain was defined by its CDR3 amino acid sequence together with its V-gene family, and reads lacking a unique V-gene family were excluded. To address suspected cross-contamination and a sequencing artifact, a later analysis removed around 590 highly shared, low-generation-probability nucleotide sequences. A later analysis calculated a clonal expansion index for each public chain from normalized within-repertoire ranks of inferred template counts. Generation probabilities in a later analysis came from a VDJ recombination model fitted to out-of-frame rearrangements, and those results were checked against IGoR. In a later analysis, TCR-TCR, TCR-HLA and TCR-CMV co-occurrence was scored with hypergeometric tests, and a repertoire-size bias correction was applied to TCR pairs. A later analysis estimated false discovery rates by permuting HLA or CMV assignments 20 times. In a later analysis, co-occurring TCRs were grouped using DBSCAN, with TCRdist sequence similarity added in when clustering inside HLA-allele-positive subsets. Repertoires with fewer than 30,000 or more than 120,000 public chains were left out of co-occurrence clustering, as were a handful of repertoires with anomalous nucleotide sharing. As stored in TCRdb, this immuneACCESS dataset retains in-frame rearrangements with V and J assigned. A fraction of the clones does not appear; measured against another copy, unresolved V genes explain less than half of the discrepancy, and the remainder lacks a known reason. V and J calls plus clone size are reproduced from that table; the DNA served to infer D and trimming. The sample table holds roughly 120,000 clones, of which around 88% were seen once. The ten largest clones add up to about 1.8% of the sample.

CDR1 and CDR2, looked up from the germline V gene (reference sequence), are LNHDA and SQIVND. The germline V and J ends show losses of 7 bases and 2 bases respectively, and no gene match explains 3 bases of the junction. The CDR3 goes from the cysteine to the phenylalanine over 14 residues. The CDR3 DNA has 42 bases and is translated from base 1. The cohort was made up of 666 healthy bone marrow donors. Cohort members were all nominally healthy when sampled, although unrecorded immune exposures were likely present. The donor tested CMV seronegative, placing the donor among the 350 to 400 seronegative members of the cohort. A peripheral blood sample was provided by each donor, and peripheral blood mononuclear cells were used for TCR beta sequencing. The Qiagen DNeasy Blood Extraction Kit was used to extract genomic DNA from the blood cell samples. To note about this clone: The antigen it binds to is not known. The sample holds no much larger clone one base away, and base qualities are not on file.

Recombination linked TRBV19 to TRBJ2-3, with 10 bases in between that match TRBD1. The material sequenced was PBMCs. This TCR was recovered from a man between 40 and 49 years old in good health and CMV-seronegative. The sequenced DNA is TGTGCCAGTACGGACAGGGGGGTCACAGATACGCAGTATTTT. This encodes CASTDRGVTDTQYF.